The present T cell receptor beta chain was sequenced within a study of blood T cell repertoires in COVID-19. Trimming at V came to 7 bases and at J to 6 bases, leaving 6 bases not matched to a gene. Germline values: CDR1 SQVTM, CDR2 ANQGSEA. CDR3 length: 13 amino acids. Seattle researchers signed up patients amid active infection and tracked them longitudinally. Measured with immunoSEQ multiplex PCR; TCRdb has only the in-frame clones, and not every one. The table records about 62,000 clones, 75% to 90% of them present only once. The sequence was collected from a woman aged 60-75 years with COVID-19, enrolled during active disease. The rearrangement links TRBV29-1 to TRBJ1-6; TRBD1 matches at 7 bases. Sequencing used peripheral blood. The CDR3 region is CSAQTGSNSPLHF. The CDR3 nucleotides read TGCAGCGCCCAGACAGGGTCTAATTCACCCCTCCACTTT.